The clone carrying this T cell receptor beta chain is medium-sized (0.01 to 0.1%) within its sample. As yet, its antigen is unknown. This sample is part of a study of liver allograft versus peripheral blood T cells. Study-level information: Transplanted livers and recipients' peripheral blood had their T cell receptor repertoires compared.

The V end lost 0 bases, the J end lost 5 bases, and 13 bases lay between the germline ends. The length of the CDR3 is 14 residues. Germline loops: CDR1 DFQATT, CDR2 SNEGSKA (reference sequence). TCRdb reprocessed the reads with MiXCR, giving one entry per CDR3 protein. The table includes fewer than 7,000 distinct CDR3 sequences, more than 15% detected once. Study-level points and caveats: Reportedly, the T cell receptor repertoires present inside liver allografts differed from those in peripheral blood.

The V and J genes are TRBV20-1 and TRBJ1-2; possible D gene TRBD1, 5 bases. The source is a human patient who had a liver transplant. These T cells may partly come from the graft donor. CDR3 DNA: TGCAGTGCTAGAGACGGACATAGGGGTTATGGCTACACCTTC. Amino acid sequence: CSARDGHRGYGYTF.